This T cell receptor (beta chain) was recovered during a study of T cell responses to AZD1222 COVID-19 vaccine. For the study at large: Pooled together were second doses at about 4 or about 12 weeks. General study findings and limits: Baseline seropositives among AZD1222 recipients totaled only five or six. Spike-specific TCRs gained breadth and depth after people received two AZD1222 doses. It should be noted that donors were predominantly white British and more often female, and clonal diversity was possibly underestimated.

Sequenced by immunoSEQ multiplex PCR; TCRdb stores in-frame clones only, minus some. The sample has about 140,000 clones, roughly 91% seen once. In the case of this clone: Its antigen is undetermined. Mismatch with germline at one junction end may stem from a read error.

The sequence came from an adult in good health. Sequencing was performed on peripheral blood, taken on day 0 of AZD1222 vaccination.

The CDR3 region has the DNA TGTGCTAGCAGCCCACAAAATCCTTTCGCCGGGGAGCTGTTTTTT. The encoded protein is CASSPQNPFAGELFF. V usage is TRBV7-7 and J usage is TRBJ2-2; D gene uncertain. The CDR3 sequence is 15 residues long. Germline lookup yields CDR1 SSHAT and CDR2 FNYEAQ (reference sequence).